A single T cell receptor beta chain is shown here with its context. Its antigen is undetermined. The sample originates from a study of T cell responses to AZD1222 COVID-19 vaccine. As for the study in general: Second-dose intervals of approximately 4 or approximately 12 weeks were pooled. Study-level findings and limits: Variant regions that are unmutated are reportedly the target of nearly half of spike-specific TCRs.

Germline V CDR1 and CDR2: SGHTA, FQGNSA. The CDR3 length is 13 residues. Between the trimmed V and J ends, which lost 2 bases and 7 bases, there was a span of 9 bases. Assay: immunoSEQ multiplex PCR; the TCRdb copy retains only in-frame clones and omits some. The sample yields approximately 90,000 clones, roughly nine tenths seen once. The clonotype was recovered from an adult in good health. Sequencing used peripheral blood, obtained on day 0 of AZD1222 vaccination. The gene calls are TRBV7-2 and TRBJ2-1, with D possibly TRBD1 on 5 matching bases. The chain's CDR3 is CASSLRQSNEQFF. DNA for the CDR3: TGTGCCAGCAGCTTAAGACAGTCGAATGAGCAGTTCTTC.